A selection of T cell receptor beta chains follows, all from one sample in a study of molecular identifiers for immune sequencing clone quantification. In TCRdb, the PCR reads were re-called with MiXCR into one record per CDR3 protein. The sample has 250,000 to 350,000 distinct CDR3 sequences; 20% to 25% are singletons. Sequencing was carried out using naive CD8+ T cells from blood, with Jurkat cell RNA spiked in. These receptors all stem from a human donor in good health. Some libraries in this study had Jurkat cell RNA spiked in. CDR3s include the opening cysteine and the closing phenylalanine or tryptophan. Fields, in order: V gene, J gene, CDR3 protein.

v_call: TRBV7-9; j_call: TRBJ1-1; cdr3_aa: CASRGGFTEAFF
v_call: TRBV7-9; j_call: TRBJ2-2; cdr3_aa: CASSSRVPNIPGELFF
v_call: TRBV5-1; j_call: TRBJ1-1; cdr3_aa: CASSRWTENTEAFF
v_call: TRBV28; j_call: TRBJ1-5; cdr3_aa: CASSSMGTRQPQHF
v_call: TRBV18; j_call: TRBJ2-7; cdr3_aa: CASSSPDSSYEQYF
v_call: TRBV4-1; j_call: TRBJ2-3; cdr3_aa: CASSPGTTTADTQYF
v_call: TRBV7-6; j_call: TRBJ2-1; cdr3_aa: CASSFSGSLHEQFF
v_call: TRBV4-3; j_call: TRBJ1-2; cdr3_aa: CASSQGGGAGYGYTF
v_call: TRBV4-1; j_call: TRBJ2-7; cdr3_aa: CASSQDPQSWYEQYF
v_call: TRBV7-9; j_call: TRBJ2-7; cdr3_aa: CASSSDRGPTYEQYF
v_call: TRBV19; j_call: TRBJ2-2; cdr3_aa: CASTLTGRTGELFF
v_call: TRBV7-9; j_call: TRBJ2-3; cdr3_aa: CASSLEGTDFPDTQYF
v_call: TRBV28; j_call: TRBJ2-7; cdr3_aa: CASSFFNRDYEQYF
v_call: TRBV7-9; j_call: TRBJ2-7; cdr3_aa: CASSFTSAAQPPYEQYF
v_call: TRBV6-5; j_call: TRBJ1-3; cdr3_aa: CASSYGREYGNTIYF
v_call: TRBV21-1; j_call: TRBJ2-3; cdr3_aa: CASTPSWGRSTDTQYF
v_call: TRBV4-3; j_call: TRBJ2-7; cdr3_aa: CASSQDLPGGAGEQYF
v_call: TRBV7-9; j_call: TRBJ2-5; cdr3_aa: CASSLPQTDGIGTQYF
v_call: TRBV28; j_call: TRBJ2-3; cdr3_aa: CASSLWGESTDTQYF
v_call: TRBV29-1; j_call: TRBJ2-3; cdr3_aa: CSVIGLAGGGGDTQYF
v_call: TRBV7-2; j_call: TRBJ2-7; cdr3_aa: CASGWTLGYEQYF
v_call: TRBV28; j_call: TRBJ1-1; cdr3_aa: CASSPPAANTEAFF
v_call: TRBV6-1; j_call: TRBJ1-5; cdr3_aa: CASSELKGAEGNQPQHF
v_call: TRBV9; j_call: TRBJ1-1; cdr3_aa: CASSVVGGNTEAFF
v_call: TRBV2; j_call: TRBJ1-1; cdr3_aa: CASSVVNWGDTEAFF
v_call: TRBV27; j_call: TRBJ2-1; cdr3_aa: CASSLDIRCEQFF
v_call: TRBV7-9; j_call: TRBJ1-1; cdr3_aa: CASSFRRSVNAEAFF
v_call: TRBV7-9; j_call: TRBJ2-1; cdr3_aa: CASSPGFYNEQFF
v_call: TRBV6-2/TRBV6-3; j_call: TRBJ2-3; cdr3_aa: CASRWDSTDTQYF
v_call: TRBV27; j_call: TRBJ2-4; cdr3_aa: CASSPVAKNIQYF
v_call: TRBV12-5; j_call: -; cdr3_aa: CASGSGLAGITDTQHF
v_call: TRBV19; j_call: TRBJ2-3; cdr3_aa: CASSIDLPGLGTSTDTQYF
v_call: TRBV4-1; j_call: TRBJ2-3; cdr3_aa: CASSRLLAGETDTQYF
v_call: TRBV27; j_call: TRBJ2-2; cdr3_aa: CASSPTGGSSGELFF
v_call: TRBV30; j_call: TRBJ2-1; cdr3_aa: CAYVTGPYGEQFF
v_call: TRBV12-3/TRBV12-4; j_call: TRBJ2-3; cdr3_aa: CASSWTGITDTQYF
v_call: TRBV20-1; j_call: TRBJ2-3; cdr3_aa: CSTYQEPGTRTWFADTQYF
v_call: TRBV13; j_call: TRBJ2-7; cdr3_aa: CASSSSEAGAGNEQYF
v_call: TRBV5-1; j_call: TRBJ2-5; cdr3_aa: CTSSSVYLAGGPQETQYF
v_call: TRBV2; j_call: TRBJ2-3; cdr3_aa: CASEGIRDTQYF
v_call: TRBV7-2; j_call: TRBJ1-1; cdr3_aa: CASSLVPENTEAFF
v_call: TRBV5-1; j_call: TRBJ2-3; cdr3_aa: CASSFSGFTDTQYF
v_call: TRBV6-2/TRBV6-3; j_call: TRBJ1-1; cdr3_aa: CASSYSPGGQTEAFF
v_call: TRBV4-1; j_call: TRBJ1-5; cdr3_aa: CASSQEDRVNQPQHF
v_call: TRBV12-3/TRBV12-4; j_call: TRBJ2-5; cdr3_aa: CASSFGAFEDRGETQYF
v_call: TRBV13; j_call: TRBJ2-1; cdr3_aa: CASSKDTYDEQFF
v_call: TRBV30; j_call: TRBJ1-1; cdr3_aa: CAWSPGTLGTEAFF
v_call: TRBV20-1; j_call: TRBJ2-7; cdr3_aa: CSARGYLAGGPSYEQYF
v_call: TRBV4-1; j_call: TRBJ2-5; cdr3_aa: CASSQAGLPMLETQYF
v_call: TRBV7-9; j_call: TRBJ1-1; cdr3_aa: CASSPPTGRDTEAFF
v_call: TRBV29-1; j_call: TRBJ2-3; cdr3_aa: CSVVGDTQYF
v_call: TRBV18; j_call: TRBJ2-6; cdr3_aa: CASSPPRGANVLTF
v_call: TRBV5-1; j_call: TRBJ2-1; cdr3_aa: CASSLTSPWSNEQFF
v_call: TRBV7-9; j_call: TRBJ1-6; cdr3_aa: CASSFGIGVDSPLHF
v_call: TRBV7-2; j_call: TRBJ1-5; cdr3_aa: CASSLGAGTGNQPQHF
v_call: TRBV24-1; j_call: TRBJ2-1; cdr3_aa: CATSDSYEQFF
v_call: TRBV12-3/TRBV12-4; j_call: TRBJ1-5; cdr3_aa: CASSLGGIGGPQHF
v_call: TRBV27; j_call: TRBJ2-3; cdr3_aa: CASSLAAGGPADTQYF
v_call: TRBV20-1; j_call: TRBJ2-7; cdr3_aa: CSARGERELSYEQYF